The present T cell receptor beta chain was sequenced within a study of T cell changes during pregnancy in multiple sclerosis. Data came from immunoSEQ multiplex PCR; TCRdb stores just in-frame clones and leaves some out. This sample has about 46,000 clones, with about nine tenths found just once. Deletions cut 4 bases from V and 2 bases from J, with 13 bases between. The CDR3 is made up of 14 amino acids. From germline, CDR1 is SGDLS and CDR2 YYNGEE. V usage is TRBV9 and J usage is TRBJ2-7; D possibly corresponds to TRBD1 (6 bases). The sequenced sample was CD8+ T cells from peripheral blood mononuclear cells, obtained after pregnancy. The sequence derives from a female donor with multiple sclerosis, enrolled in a pregnancy study. The CDR3 loop is CASSPWDKPYEQYF. The CDR3 DNA follows: TGTGCCAGCAGCCCGTGGGACAAGCCCTACGAGCAGTACTTC.